This paragraph reports one T cell receptor beta chain. This sample was included in a study of post-analysis software for immune sequencing data. Incorporated into the TCR beta cDNA libraries were unique molecular identifiers, which served to reduce PCR and sequencing biases. TCRdb re-called the PCR reads with MiXCR, one entry per CDR3 protein. This table holds about 160,000 distinct CDR3 sequences, about 36% found once. Germline V gene data show CDR1 as DFQATT and CDR2 as SNEGSKA (reference sequence). V gave up 3 bases and J gave up 3 bases, with 21 bases separating them. The CDR3 covers 16 residues. The sequence derives from a girl aged 5 to 17 with multiple sclerosis. The chain recombines TRBV20-1 with TRBJ2-7; D perhaps matches TRBD2 (6 bases). The sequencing used blood, collected after autologous hematopoietic stem cell transplantation. The CDR3 loop is CSASPKGTAVSYEQYF. CDR3 DNA sequence: TGCAGTGCTAGTCCTAAGGGGACTGCAGTGAGCTACGAGCAGTACTTC.